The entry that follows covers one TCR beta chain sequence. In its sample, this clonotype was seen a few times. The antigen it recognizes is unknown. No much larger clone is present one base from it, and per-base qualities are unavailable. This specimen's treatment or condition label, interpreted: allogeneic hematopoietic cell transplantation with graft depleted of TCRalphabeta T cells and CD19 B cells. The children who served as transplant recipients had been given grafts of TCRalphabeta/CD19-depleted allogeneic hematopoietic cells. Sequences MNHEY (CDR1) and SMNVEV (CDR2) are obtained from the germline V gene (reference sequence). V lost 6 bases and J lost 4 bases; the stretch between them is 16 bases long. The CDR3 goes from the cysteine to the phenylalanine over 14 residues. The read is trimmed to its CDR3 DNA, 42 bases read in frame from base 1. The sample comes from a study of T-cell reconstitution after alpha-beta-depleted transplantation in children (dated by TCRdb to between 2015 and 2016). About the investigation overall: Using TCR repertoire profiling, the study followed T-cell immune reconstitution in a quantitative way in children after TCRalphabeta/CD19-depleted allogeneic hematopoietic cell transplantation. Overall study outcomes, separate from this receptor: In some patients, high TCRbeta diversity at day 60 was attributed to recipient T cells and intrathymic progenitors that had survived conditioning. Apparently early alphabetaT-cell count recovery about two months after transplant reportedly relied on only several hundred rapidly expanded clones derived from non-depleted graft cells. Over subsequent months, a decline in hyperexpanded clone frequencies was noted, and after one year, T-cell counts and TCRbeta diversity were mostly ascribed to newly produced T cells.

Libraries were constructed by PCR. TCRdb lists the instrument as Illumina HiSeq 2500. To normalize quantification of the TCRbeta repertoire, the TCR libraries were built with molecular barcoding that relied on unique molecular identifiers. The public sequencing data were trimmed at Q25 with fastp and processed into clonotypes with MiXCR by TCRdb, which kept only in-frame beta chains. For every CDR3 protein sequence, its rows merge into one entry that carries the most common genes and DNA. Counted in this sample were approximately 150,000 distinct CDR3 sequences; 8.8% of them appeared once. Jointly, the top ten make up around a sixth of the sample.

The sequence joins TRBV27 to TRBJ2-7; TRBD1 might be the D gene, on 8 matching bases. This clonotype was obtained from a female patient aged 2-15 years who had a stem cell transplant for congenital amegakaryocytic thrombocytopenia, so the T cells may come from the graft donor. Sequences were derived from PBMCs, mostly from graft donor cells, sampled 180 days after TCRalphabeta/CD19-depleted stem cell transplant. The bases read TGTGCCAGCAGCAATACAGGGGGGGGTTACGAGCAGTACTTC. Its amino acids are CASSNTGGGYEQYF.